This T cell receptor beta chain was recovered during a study of PD-L1 blockade in urothelial cancer (dated by TCRdb to about 2017). Some background on the complete study: All patients started therapy in the mid-2010s and received atezolizumab 1,200 mg intravenously every 3 weeks. About 85% of the roughly 29 patients were males with bladder-origin urothelial cancer, and about 65% of the roughly 29 reported a prior smoking history. Patients had an ECOG performance status of 0 or 1 and had received between 0 and 3 prior chemotherapy regimens. Blood samples were analyzed at 3 weeks after treatment start (second dose) and at 6 weeks after treatment start. A median of about 150,000 T cells and around 81,000 unique TCRs was obtained from blood samples, and a median clonality of roughly 0.08 was observed. Somatic, immune and clinical correlates of response to PD-L1 blockade with atezolizumab in urothelial cancer were the focus of an exploratory multi-omic analysis. TCR sequencing covered pretreatment tumor samples and matched, serially collected peripheral blood taken before and after atezolizumab treatment. Durable clinical benefit was defined as a progression-free survival longer than 6 months, and TCR features were additionally tested against progression-free survival and overall survival. In the same patients who had TCR sequencing, pretreatment tumors also underwent whole exome sequencing and RNA sequencing. Under ten patients achieved durable clinical benefit and around 19 did not. Around 30 patients had pretreatment blood TCR-seq, some 25 had at least one posttreatment blood collection, and some 25 had tumor TCR-seq.

The time point label of this sample denotes: pretreatment peripheral blood. The cohort included about 27 patients with locally advanced or metastatic urothelial carcinoma who were treated at Memorial Sloan Kettering on a trial protocol. Peripheral blood mononuclear cells were collected pretreatment and during treatment, at between 1 and 8 total time points per patient. The Qiagen DNeasy Blood extraction kit was used to purify genomic DNA from total PBMCs and tumor samples. PBMCs were collected pretreatment and during treatment, and were isolated and stored as previously described. Results the study describes overall, beyond this receptor: Because the sample size was small (n ≈ 29) and many exploratory analyses were performed, the results are intended to be hypothesis-generating. At 3 weeks after the start of treatment, tumor-associated TCR clones in peripheral blood had expanded more in patients with durable benefit (n ≈ 20, p = 0.022). Improved progression-free and overall survival was associated with having pretreatment peripheral blood TCR clonality below the median.

Sequences LNHNV (CDR1) and YYDKDF (CDR2) are obtained from the germline V gene (reference sequence). The CDR3 numbers 16 residues from cysteine through phenylalanine. The read is trimmed to its CDR3 DNA, 48 bases read in frame from base 1. Relative to germline, V is 2 bases shorter and J is 4 bases shorter, with 17 bases between their ends. Each PCR received spiked-in synthetic TCR analog templates so that absolute template abundance could be estimated from read counts. The immunoSEQ assay used bias-controlled V and J gene primers to amplify TCRbeta CDR3 regions from genomic DNA. Sequencing of rearranged TCRbeta segments was done at approximately 20X coverage. In the original analysis: Sequencing errors were corrected by clustering and CDR3s were annotated against IMGT to assign V, D and J genes. Downstream analyses used only productive TCRbeta rearrangements, leaving out any out-of-frame or stop-codon sequences. Clonality was computed as one minus Shannon entropy normalized by the log of the number of unique productive sequences. Fisher's exact test with Benjamini-Hochberg correction, using a cutoff of adjusted p below 0.01, was how clones that differed between time points or between blood and tumor were identified. The table was pulled from immuneACCESS by TCRdb, which kept in-frame rearrangements only. Such tables lose some clones; where checked, under half of the loss comes from unresolved V genes, and the rest has no known cause. That table supplies the V and J calls and clone size; D and trimming were determined from the DNA. For this sample the table gives tens of thousands of clones, of which 81% were detected only once. The ten largest account for 3% to 4% of the sample.

As regards this clone: No antigen is known for it. Base quality data are lacking; no much larger clone is found one base away.

The TCR sequence derives from a man aged 65-85 years with urothelial cancer. Sequenced material: PBMCs, taken around atezolizumab (anti-PD-L1) treatment. Rearrangement joined TRBV15 to TRBJ1-1, and possibly TRBD1, on 6 matching bases. The DNA is as follows: TGTGCCACCAGCAGACAACCCTTGGGAGGGGGCACTGAAGCTTTCTTT. The encoded protein is CATSRQPLGGGTEAFF.